This entry lists 2 T cell receptor beta chains sequenced from one sample in a study of cytomegalovirus exposure and HLA in healthy donors. Some clones are missing from TCRdb's copy, which holds only in-frame ones; the method was immunoSEQ multiplex PCR. The sample consists of 150,000 to 200,000 clones, just under 90% of them appearing once. Material for sequencing was PBMCs. The receptors here all came from a woman in her 30s in good health and CMV-seronegative.

The chain couples TRBV14 to TRBJ1-1; D is uncertain. The CDR3 contains 15 residues. Trimming stripped 0 bases from V and 4 bases from J, with 12 bases between. CDR1 is SGHDN, CDR2 FVKESK, per germline. The CDR3, as DNA: TGTGCCAGCAGCCAAGATTTTCGGGGAGGCACTGAAGCTTTCTTT. This translates into CASSQDFRGGTEAFF.

The chain joins TRBV7-9 to TRBJ1-1, with 12 bases aligning to TRBD1. V lost 1 base to trimming and J lost 4 bases; unmatched junction nucleotides: 4. CDR3 length: 16 residues. In germline, CDR1 is SEHNR, CDR2 FQNEAQ (reference sequence). CDR3 bases: TGTGCCAGCAGCTTAGACGGGACAGGGGGCCTCACTGAAGCTTTCTTT. This encodes CASSLDGTGGLTEAFF.